This T cell receptor (beta chain) is from a study of blood T cell repertoires in COVID-19. Participants' reported clinical history set cohort assignment. Two negative PCRs, clearance, or symptom resolution were required of recovered Cohort 3 donors. The table came from immunoSEQ multiplex PCR; TCRdb's copy has only in-frame clones and leaves some out. The sample contains more than 400,000 clones, about 90% of which appear only once. Details on this clone: Other DNA sequences in the same sample also yield this CDR3.

Germline V lookup: CDR1 KGHDR, CDR2 SFDVKD. Trimming removed 1 base from V and 2 bases from J, with 4 bases in between. This CDR3 contains 13 residues. The genes are TRBV24-1 and TRBJ2-5; no clear D gene. The sample taken for sequencing was PBMCs or T cells enriched from blood (not recorded which). The sequence was collected from a man aged 18 to 29 who had recovered from COVID-19. CDR3 residues: CATSDFFQETQYF. Here the CDR3 DNA reads TGTGCCACCAGTGATTTCTTTCAAGAGACCCAGTACTTC.